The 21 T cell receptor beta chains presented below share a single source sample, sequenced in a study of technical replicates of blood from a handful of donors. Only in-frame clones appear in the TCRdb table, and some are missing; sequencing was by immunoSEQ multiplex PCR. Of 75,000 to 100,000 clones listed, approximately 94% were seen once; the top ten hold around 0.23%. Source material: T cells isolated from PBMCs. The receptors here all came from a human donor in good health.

CDR3 DNA: TGTGCCTGGAGGGGAGGGGGGGCCTACGAGCAGTACTTC. Residues: CAWRGGGAYEQYF. This chain links TRBV30 with TRBJ2-7; maybe TRBD2 (7 bases). Trimming removed 3 bases at V and 2 bases at J, with 11 bases between. The CDR3 covers 13 residues. Germline CDR1 and CDR2: GTSNPN and SVGIG (reference sequence).

This CDR3 is CASSVGQGFRNIQYF. The CDR3 nucleotides are TGCGCCAGCAGTGTGGGACAGGGGTTTAGAAACATTCAGTACTTC. J is TRBJ2-4 and V is TRBV10-1; 10 bases line up with TRBD1. J was trimmed by 6 bases and V by 4 bases; bases with no gene match: 6. CDR1 is WNHNN, CDR2 SYGVQD, per germline (reference sequence). The CDR3 runs 15 residues.

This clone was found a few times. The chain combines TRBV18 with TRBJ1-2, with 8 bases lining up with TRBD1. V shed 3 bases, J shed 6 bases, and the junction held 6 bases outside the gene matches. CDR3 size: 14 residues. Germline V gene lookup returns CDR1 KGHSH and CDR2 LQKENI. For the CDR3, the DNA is TGTGCCAGCTCACCTCCGGGACAGGCTCATGGCTACACCTTC. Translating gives CASSPPGQAHGYTF.

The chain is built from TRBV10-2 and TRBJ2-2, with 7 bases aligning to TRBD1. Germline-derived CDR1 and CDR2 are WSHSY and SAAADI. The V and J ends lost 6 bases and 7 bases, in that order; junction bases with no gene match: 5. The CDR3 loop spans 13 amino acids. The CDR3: CASRDQGDGELFF. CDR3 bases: TGCGCCAGCAGGGACCAGGGGGACGGGGAGCTGTTTTTT.

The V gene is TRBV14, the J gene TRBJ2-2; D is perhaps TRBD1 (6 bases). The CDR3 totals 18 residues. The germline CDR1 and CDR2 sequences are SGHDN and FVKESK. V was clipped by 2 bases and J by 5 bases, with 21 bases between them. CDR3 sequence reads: CASSQYWGPNAGTGELFF. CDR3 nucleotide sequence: TGTGCCAGCAGCCAATATTGGGGGCCTAATGCAGGAACCGGGGAGCTGTTTTTT. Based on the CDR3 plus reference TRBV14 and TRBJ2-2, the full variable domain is EAGVTQFPSHSVIEKGQTVTLRCDPISGHDNLYWYRRVMGKEIKFLLHFVKESKQDESGMPNNRFLAERTGGTYSTLKVQPAELEDSGVYFCASSQYWGPNAGTGELFFGEGSRLTVL.

The CDR3 nucleotides read TGCGCCAGCAGTTTTCAGGGGAACACTGAAGCTTTCTTT. It yields the protein CASSFQGNTEAFF. J is TRBJ1-1 and V is TRBV5-1, with D possibly TRBD1 on 5 matching bases. The CDR3 sequence is 13 residues long. Germline V CDR1 and CDR2: SGHRS, YFSETQ. V lost 5 bases to trimming and J lost 1 base, with 9 bases between them.

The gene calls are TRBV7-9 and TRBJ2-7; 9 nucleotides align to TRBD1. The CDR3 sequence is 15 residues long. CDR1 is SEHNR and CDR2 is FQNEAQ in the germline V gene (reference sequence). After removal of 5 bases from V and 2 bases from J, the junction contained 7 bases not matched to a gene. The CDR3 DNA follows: TGTGCCAGCAGCCCGGGACAGGGTAAGGCCTACGAGCAGTACTTC. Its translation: CASSPGQGKAYEQYF.

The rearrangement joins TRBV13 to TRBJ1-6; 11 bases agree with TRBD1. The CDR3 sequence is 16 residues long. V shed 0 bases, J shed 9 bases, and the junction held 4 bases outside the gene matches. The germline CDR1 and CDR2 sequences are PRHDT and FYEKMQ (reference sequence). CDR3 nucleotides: TGTGCCAGCAGCTTAGGGTCCGGGACAGGGGGTTCACCCCTCCACTTT. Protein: CASSLGSGTGGSPLHF.

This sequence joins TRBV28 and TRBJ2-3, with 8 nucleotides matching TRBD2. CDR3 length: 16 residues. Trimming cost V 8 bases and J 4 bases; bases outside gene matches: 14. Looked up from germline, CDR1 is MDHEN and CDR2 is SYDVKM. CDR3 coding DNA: TGTGCCAGCTCCCCGGGTTCTGGGACTAGTGCAGATACGCAGTATTTT. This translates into CASSPGSGTSADTQYF.

The CDR3: CASSLTTSGRYIQYF. The CDR3 DNA reads TGTGCCAGCAGCCTGACGACTAGCGGGAGATACATTCAGTACTTC. The rearrangement uses TRBV5-4 and TRBJ2-4; TRBD2 aligns across 12 bases. CDR3 size: 15 residues. Germline V CDR1 and CDR2: SGHNT, YYREEE (reference sequence). V was pared by 4 bases and J by 8 bases, with 7 bases of the junction left unmatched.

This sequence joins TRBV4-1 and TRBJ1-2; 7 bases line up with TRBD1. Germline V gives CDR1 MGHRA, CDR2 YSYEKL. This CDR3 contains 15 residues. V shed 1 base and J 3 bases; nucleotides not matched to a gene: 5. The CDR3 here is CASSQVTGEYYGYTF. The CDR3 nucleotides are TGCGCCAGCAGCCAAGTAACAGGGGAGTACTATGGCTACACCTTC.

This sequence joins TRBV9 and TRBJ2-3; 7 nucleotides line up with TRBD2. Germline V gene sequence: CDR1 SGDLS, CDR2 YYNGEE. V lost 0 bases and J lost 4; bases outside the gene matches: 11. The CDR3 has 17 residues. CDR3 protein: CASSVALREMGPDTQYF. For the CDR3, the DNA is TGTGCCAGCAGCGTAGCTTTGCGGGAGATGGGCCCAGATACGCAGTATTTT.

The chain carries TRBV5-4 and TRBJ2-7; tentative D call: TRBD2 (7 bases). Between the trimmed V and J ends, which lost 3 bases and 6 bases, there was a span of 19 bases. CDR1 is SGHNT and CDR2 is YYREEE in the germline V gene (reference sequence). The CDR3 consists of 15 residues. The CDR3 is CASSWGGGAQGEQYF. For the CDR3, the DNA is TGTGCCAGCAGCTGGGGTGGGGGGGCGCAAGGCGAGCAGTACTTC.

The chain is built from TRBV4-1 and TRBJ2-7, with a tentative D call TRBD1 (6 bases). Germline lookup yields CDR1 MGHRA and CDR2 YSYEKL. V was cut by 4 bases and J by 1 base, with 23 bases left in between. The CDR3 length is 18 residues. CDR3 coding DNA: TGCGCCAGCAGCCTAAGAGGGGACACGATCGTTAGGTCCTACGAGCAGTACTTC. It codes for CASSLRGDTIVRSYEQYF.

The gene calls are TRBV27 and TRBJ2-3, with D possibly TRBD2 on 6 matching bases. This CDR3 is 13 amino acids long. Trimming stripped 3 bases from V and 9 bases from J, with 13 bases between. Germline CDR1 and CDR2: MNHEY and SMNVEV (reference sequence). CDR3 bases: TGTGCCAGCAGTTTCAGGGAAGCGGGCACGCAGTATTTT. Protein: CASSFREAGTQYF.

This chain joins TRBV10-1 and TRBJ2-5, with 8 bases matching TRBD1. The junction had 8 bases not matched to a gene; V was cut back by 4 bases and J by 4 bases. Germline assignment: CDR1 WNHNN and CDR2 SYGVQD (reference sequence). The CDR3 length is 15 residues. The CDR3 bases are TGCGCCAGCAGTGGGAGTGGTCAGGGGGCAGAGACCCAGTACTTC. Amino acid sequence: CASSGSGQGAETQYF.

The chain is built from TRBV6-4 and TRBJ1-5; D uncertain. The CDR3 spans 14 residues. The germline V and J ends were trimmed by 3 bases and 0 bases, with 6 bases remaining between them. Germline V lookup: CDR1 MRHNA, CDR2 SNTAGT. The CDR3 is CASSETPSNQPQHF. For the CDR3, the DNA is TGTGCCAGCAGTGAAACACCTAGCAATCAGCCCCAGCATTTT.

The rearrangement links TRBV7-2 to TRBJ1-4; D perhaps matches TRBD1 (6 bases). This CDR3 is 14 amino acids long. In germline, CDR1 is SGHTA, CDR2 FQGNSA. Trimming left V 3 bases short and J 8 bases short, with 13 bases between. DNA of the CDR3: TGTGCCAGCAGCTTGCGGGGGGCGGAGGAAAAACTGTTTTTT. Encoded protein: CASSLRGAEEKLFF.

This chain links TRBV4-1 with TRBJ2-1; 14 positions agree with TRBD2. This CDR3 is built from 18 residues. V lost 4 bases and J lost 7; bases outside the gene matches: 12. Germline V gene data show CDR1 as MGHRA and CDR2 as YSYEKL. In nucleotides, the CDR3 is TGCGCCAGCAGCCCCCCCTACCCCGGACTAGCGGGGGGTAATGAGCAGTTCTTC. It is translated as CASSPPYPGLAGGNEQFF.

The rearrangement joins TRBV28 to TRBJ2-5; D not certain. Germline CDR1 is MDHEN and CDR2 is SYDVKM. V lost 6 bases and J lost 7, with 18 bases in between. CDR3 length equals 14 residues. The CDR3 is CASSQSPRSGTQYF. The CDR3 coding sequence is TGTGCCAGCAGCCAAAGCCCCCGCTCGGGGACCCAGTACTTC.

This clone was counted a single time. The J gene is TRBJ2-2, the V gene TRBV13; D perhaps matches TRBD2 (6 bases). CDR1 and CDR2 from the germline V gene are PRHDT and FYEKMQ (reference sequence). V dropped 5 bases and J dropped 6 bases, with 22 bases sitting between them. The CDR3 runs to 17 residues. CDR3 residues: CASSARLVQSAAGELFF. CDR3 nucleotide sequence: TGTGCCAGCAGCGCCCGACTAGTTCAATCCGCCGCCGGGGAGCTGTTTTTT.